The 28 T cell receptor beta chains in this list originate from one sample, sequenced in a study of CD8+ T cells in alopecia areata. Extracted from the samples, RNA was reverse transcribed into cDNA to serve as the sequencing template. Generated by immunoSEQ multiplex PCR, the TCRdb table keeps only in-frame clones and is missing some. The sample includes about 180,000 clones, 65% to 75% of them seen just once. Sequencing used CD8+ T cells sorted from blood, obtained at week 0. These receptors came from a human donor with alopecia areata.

CDR3 nucleotides: TGCGCCAGCAGTCAAAACACGAACAATGAGCAGTTCTTC. Amino acid sequence: CASSQNTNNEQFF. This chain links TRBV4-1 with TRBJ2-1; D is uncertain. The germline V gene encodes CDR1 MGHRA and CDR2 YSYEKL. Deletions cut 6 bases from V and 5 bases from J, with 11 bases between. The CDR3 is made up of 13 amino acids.

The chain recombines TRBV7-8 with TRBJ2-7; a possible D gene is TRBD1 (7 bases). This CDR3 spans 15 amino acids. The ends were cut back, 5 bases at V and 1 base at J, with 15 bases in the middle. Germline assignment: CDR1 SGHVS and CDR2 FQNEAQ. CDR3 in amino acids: CASSLRQGGSYEQYF. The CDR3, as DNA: TGTGCCAGCAGCCTCAGACAGGGAGGTTCCTACGAGCAGTACTTC.

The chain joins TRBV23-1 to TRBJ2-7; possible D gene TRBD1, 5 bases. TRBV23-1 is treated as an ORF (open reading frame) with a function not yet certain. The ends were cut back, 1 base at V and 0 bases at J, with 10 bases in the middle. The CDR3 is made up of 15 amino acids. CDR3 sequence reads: CASSQYRQSSYEQYF. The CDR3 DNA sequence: TGCGCCAGCAGTCAATACCGACAGAGCTCCTACGAGCAGTACTTC.

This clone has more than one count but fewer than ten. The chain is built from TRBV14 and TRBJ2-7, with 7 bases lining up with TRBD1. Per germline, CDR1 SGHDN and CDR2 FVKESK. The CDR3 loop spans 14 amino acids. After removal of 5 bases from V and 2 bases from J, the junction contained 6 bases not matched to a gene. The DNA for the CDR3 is TGTGCCAGCAGCAGGACAGGCGCTACCTACGAGCAGTACTTC. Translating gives CASSRTGATYEQYF.

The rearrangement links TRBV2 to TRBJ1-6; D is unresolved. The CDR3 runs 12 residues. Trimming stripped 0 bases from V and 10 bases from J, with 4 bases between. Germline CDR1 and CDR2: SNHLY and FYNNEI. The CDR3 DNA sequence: TGTGCCAGCAGTGAAGCGCAATCACCCCTCCACTTT. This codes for CASSEAQSPLHF.

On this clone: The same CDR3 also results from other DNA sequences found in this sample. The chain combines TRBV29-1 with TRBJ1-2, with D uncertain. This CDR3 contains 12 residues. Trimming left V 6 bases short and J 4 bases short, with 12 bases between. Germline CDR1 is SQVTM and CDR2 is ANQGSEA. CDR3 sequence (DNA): TGCAGCGTGGACCTCGGAATCTATGGCTACACCTTC. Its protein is CSVDLGIYGYTF.

CDR3 sequence reads: CASSSGTSGEVEQYF. CDR3 nucleotide sequence: TGTGCCAGCAGCTCCGGGACTAGCGGGGAAGTCGAGCAGTACTTC. The chain combines TRBV13 with TRBJ2-7; 13 positions agree with TRBD2. The germline CDR1 and CDR2 sequences are PRHDT and FYEKMQ (reference sequence). The length of the CDR3 is 15 residues. Germline trimming cut 4 bases from V and 6 bases from J; bases unmatched to any gene: 6.

CDR3 residues: CASSTGTGITDEQYF. Here the CDR3 DNA reads TGTGCCAGCAGTACAGGGACAGGGATTACCGACGAGCAGTACTTC. The chain links TRBV27 to TRBJ2-7, with TRBD1 matching over 9 bases. Trimming took 5 bases from V and 5 from J; bases not matched to a gene: 10. The CDR3 is 15 amino acids. CDR1 is MNHEY and CDR2 is SMNVEV in the germline V gene (reference sequence).

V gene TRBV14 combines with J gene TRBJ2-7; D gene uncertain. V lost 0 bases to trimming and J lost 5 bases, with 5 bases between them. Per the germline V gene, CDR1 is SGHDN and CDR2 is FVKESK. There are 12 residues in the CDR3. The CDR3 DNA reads TGTGCCAGCAGCCAAGATTTCCACGAGCAGTACTTC. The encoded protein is CASSQDFHEQYF.

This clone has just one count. The CDR3 protein is CSAVQGSPLHF. The CDR3 nucleotides read TGCAGTGCTGTACAGGGGTCACCCCTCCACTTT. The chain employs TRBV20-1 and TRBJ1-6; 7 nucleotides agree with TRBD1. V was pared by 5 bases and J by 10 bases, with 2 bases of the junction left unmatched. Germline V CDR1 and CDR2: DFQATT, SNEGSKA (reference sequence). This CDR3 is 11 amino acids long.

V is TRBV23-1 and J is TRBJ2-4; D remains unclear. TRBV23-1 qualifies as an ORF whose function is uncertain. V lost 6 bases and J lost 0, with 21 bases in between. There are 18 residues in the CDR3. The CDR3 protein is CASSLSLGSSLAKNIQYF. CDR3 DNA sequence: TGCGCCAGCAGCCTCTCGCTGGGATCATCTTTAGCCAAAAACATTCAGTACTTC.

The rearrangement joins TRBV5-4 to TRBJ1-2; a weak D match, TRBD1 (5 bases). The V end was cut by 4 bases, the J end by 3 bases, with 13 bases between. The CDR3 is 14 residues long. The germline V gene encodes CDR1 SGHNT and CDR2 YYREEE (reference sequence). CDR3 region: CASSTEGVYYGYTF. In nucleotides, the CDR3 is TGTGCCAGCAGCACCGAAGGGGTTTACTATGGCTACACCTTC.

Written as DNA, the CDR3 is TGTGCCACCCAGCCCGGTCTAGCGGGGGTTGAGACCCAGTACTTC. Encoded protein: CATQPGLAGVETQYF. V gene TRBV5-5 combines with J gene TRBJ2-5; 10 bases line up with TRBD2. V gave up 9 bases and J gave up 5 bases; unmatched junction bases: 13. CDR1 is SGHKS, CDR2 YYEKEE, per germline (reference sequence). This CDR3 spans 15 amino acids. Drawing the rest from reference TRBV5-5 and TRBJ2-5, the complete variable domain is DAGVTQSPTHLIKTRGQQVTLRCSPISGHKSVSWYQQVLGQGPQFIFQYYEKEERGRGNFPDRFSARQFPNYSSELNVNALLLGDSALYLCATQPGLAGVETQYFGPGTRLLVL.

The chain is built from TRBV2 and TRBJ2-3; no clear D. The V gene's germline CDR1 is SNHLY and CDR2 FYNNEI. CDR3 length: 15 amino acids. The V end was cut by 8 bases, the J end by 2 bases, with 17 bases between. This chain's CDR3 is CASPPGLVPTDTQYF. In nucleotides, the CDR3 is TGTGCCAGCCCCCCCGGCCTGGTCCCCACAGATACGCAGTATTTT.

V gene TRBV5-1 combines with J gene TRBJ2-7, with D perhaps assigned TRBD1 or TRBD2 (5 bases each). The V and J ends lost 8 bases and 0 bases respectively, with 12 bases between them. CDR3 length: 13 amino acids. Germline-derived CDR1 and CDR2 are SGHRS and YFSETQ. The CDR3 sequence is CASGDANSYEQYF. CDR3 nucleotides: TGCGCCAGTGGGGACGCCAACTCCTACGAGCAGTACTTC.

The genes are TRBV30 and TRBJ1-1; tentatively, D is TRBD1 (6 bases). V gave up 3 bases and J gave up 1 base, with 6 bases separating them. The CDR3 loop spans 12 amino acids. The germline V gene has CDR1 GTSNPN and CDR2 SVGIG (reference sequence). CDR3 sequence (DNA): TGTGCCTGGAGGGACAGGAACACTGAAGCTTTCTTT. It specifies CAWRDRNTEAFF.

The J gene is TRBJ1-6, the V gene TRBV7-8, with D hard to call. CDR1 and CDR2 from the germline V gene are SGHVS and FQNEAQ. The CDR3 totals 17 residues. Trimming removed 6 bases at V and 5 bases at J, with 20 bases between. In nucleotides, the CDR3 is TGTGCCAGCAGACTACCCGACGGGGAACTAAATAATTCACCCCTCCACTTT. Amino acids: CASRLPDGELNNSPLHF.

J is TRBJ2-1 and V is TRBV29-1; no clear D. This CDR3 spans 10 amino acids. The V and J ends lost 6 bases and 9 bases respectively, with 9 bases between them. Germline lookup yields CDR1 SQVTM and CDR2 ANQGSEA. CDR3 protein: CSVGEAEQFF. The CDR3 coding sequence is TGCAGCGTCGGAGAGGCTGAGCAGTTCTTC.

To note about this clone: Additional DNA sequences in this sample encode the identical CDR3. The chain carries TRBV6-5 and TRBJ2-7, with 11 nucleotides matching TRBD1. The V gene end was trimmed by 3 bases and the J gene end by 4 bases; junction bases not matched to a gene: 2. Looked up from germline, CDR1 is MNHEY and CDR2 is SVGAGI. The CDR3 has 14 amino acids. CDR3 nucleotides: TGTGCCAGCAGTTATGGACAGGGGGCTTACGAGCAGTACTTC. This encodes CASSYGQGAYEQYF.

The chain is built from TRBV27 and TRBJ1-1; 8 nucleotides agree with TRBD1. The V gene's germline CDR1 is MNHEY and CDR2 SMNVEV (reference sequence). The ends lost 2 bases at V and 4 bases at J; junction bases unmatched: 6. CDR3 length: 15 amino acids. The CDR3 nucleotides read TGTGCCAGCAGTTTAGGTTCAGGGGGCCTCACTGAAGCTTTCTTT. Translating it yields CASSLGSGGLTEAFF.

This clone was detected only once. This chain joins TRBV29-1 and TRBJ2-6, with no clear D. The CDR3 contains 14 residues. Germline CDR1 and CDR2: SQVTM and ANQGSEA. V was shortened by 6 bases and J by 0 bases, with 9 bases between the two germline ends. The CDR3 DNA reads TGCAGCGTCGTTGCTGTCTCTGGGGCCAACGTCCTGACTTTC. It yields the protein CSVVAVSGANVLTF.

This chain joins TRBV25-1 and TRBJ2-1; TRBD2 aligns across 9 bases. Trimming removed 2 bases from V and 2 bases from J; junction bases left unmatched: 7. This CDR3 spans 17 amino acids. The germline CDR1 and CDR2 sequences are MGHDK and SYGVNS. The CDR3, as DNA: TGTGCCAGCAGTGAAGCCGGGACTAGCCGGCCCTACAATGAGCAGTTCTTC. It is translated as CASSEAGTSRPYNEQFF.

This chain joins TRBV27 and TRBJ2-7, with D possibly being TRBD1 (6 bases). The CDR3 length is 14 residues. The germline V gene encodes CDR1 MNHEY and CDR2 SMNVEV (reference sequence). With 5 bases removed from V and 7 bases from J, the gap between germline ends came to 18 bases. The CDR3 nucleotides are TGTGCCAGCAGTCCCCTACAGGGATACGGAGAGCAGTACTTC. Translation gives CASSPLQGYGEQYF.

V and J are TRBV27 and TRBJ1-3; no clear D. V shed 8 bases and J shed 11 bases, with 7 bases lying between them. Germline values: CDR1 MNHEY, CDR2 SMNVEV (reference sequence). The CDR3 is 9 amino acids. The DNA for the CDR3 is TGTGCCAGCGGCGTGTCCATATATTTT. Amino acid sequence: CASGVSIYF.

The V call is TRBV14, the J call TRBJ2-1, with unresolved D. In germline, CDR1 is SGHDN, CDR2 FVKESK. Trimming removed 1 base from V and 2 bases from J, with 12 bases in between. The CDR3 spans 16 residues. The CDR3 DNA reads TGTGCCAGCAGCCAAGTATACGAGCTGGCCTACAATGAGCAGTTCTTC. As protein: CASSQVYELAYNEQFF.

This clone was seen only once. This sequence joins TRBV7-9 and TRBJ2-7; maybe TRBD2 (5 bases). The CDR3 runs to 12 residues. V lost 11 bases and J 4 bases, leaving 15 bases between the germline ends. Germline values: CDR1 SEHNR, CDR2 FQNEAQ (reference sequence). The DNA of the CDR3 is TGTGCCTTCTCGTATGGAGGATACGAGCAGTACTTC. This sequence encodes CAFSYGGYEQYF.

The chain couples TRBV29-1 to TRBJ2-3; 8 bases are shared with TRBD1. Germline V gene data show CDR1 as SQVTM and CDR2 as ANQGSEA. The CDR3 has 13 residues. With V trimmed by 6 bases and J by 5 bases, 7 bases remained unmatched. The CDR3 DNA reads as TGCAGCGTCAGGGGGCGCCCCGTAGATACGCAGTATTTT. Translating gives CSVRGRPVDTQYF.

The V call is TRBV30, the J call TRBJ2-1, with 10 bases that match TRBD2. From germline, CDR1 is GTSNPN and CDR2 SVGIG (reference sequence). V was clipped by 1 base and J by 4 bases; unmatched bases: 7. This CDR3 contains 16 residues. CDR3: CAWSGYRTSGYNEQFF. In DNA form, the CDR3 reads TGTGCCTGGAGTGGCTATCGGACTAGCGGATACAATGAGCAGTTCTTC.